Given below is one T cell receptor beta chain in context. Its specificity is not known. Assay: immunoSEQ multiplex PCR; the TCRdb copy retains only in-frame clones and omits some. This sample has 300,000 to 450,000 clones, with roughly 94% found just once. The sample comes from a study of Ad26.COV2.S vaccination and SARS-CoV-2 variants. General study results and limits: Vaccinees and placebo recipients showed similar non-spike TCR breadth. Greater spike-specific TCR breadth was seen in vaccine recipients than in placebo recipients.

This CDR3 spans 13 amino acids. The source is a human donor who had recovered from COVID-19. The J gene is TRBJ1-1, the V gene TRBV21-1; the listed D gene, TRBD1, was not tested against the DNA. TRBV21-1 constitutes a pseudogene. The sequenced sample was peripheral blood, obtained after recovery from COVID-19. CDR3 nucleotides: TGTGCCAGTCACAGGGCCATGAACACTGAAGCTTTCTTT. Residues: CASHRAMNTEAFF.